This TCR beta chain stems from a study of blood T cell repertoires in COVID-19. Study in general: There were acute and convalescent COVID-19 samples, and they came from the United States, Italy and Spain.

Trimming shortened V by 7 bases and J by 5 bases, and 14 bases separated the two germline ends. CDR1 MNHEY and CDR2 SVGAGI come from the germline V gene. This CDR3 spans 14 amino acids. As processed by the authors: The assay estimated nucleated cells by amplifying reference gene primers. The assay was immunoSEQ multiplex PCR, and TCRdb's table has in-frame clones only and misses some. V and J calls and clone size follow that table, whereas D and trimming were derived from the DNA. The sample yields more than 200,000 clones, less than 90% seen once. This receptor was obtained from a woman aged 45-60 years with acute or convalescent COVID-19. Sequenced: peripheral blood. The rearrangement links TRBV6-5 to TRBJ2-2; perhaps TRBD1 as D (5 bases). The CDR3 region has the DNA TGTGCCAGCACCCGCCAGGGAATGACCGGGGAGCTGTTTTTT. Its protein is CASTRQGMTGELFF.